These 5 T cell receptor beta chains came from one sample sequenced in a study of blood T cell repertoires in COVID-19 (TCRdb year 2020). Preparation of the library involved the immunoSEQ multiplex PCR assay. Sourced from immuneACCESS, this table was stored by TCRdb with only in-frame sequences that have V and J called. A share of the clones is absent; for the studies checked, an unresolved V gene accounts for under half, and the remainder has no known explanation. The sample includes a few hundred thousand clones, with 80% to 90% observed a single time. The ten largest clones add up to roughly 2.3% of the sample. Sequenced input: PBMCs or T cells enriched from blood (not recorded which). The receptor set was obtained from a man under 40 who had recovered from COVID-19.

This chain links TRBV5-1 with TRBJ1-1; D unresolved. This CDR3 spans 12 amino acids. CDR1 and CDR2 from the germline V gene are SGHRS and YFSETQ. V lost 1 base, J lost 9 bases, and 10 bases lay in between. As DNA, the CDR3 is TGCGCCAGCAGCTTGAACAGTAATCAAGCTTTCTTT. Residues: CASSLNSNQAFF. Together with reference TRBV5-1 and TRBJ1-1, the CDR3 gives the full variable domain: KAGVTQTPRYLIKTRGQQVTLSCSPISGHRSVSWYQQTPGQGLQFLFEYFSETQRNKGNFPGRFSGRQFSNSRSEMNVSTLELGDSALYLCASSLNSNQAFFGQGTRLTVV.

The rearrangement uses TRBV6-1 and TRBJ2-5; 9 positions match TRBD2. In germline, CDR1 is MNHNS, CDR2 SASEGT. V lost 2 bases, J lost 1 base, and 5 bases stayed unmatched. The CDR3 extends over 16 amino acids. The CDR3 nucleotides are TGTGCCAGCAGTGAAAAGCGGGGGGTCTTCCAAGAGACCCAGTACTTC. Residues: CASSEKRGVFQETQYF.

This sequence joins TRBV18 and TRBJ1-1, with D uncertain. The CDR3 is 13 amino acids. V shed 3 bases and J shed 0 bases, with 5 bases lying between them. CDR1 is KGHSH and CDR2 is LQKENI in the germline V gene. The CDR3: CASSPGLNTEAFF. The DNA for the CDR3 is TGTGCCAGCTCACCGGGCCTGAACACTGAAGCTTTCTTT.

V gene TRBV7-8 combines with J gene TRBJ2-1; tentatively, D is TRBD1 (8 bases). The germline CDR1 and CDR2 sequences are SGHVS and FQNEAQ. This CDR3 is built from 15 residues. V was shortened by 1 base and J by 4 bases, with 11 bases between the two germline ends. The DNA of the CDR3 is TGTGCCAGCAGCTTAGACAGGGGGGGGTACAATGAGCAGTTCTTC. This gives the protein CASSLDRGGYNEQFF.

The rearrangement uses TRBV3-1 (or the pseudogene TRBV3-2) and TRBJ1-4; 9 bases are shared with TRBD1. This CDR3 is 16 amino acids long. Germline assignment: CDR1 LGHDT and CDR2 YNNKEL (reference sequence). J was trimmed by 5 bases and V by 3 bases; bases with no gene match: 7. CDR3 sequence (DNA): TGTGCCAGCAGCCAGGGGACAGGGCGAACCAATGAAAAACTGTTTTTT. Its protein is CASSQGTGRTNEKLFF.